This T cell receptor (beta chain) was sequenced for a study of cytomegalovirus exposure and HLA in healthy donors (dated by TCRdb to 2016 to 2017). As for the study more broadly: In an earlier analysis of under 600 of the donors, around 300 Gb of sequence data and just under 120 million unique TCR beta sequences from about 179 million T cells were reported. Roughly 310 gigabases of sequencing data and approximately 84 million unique TCR sequences were included in an early release covering about 700 HLA-typed donors. Of the roughly 410 genotyped donors, 80% to 90% were placed in the genetic ancestry cluster associated with self-reported Caucasian donors. The study aimed to test whether signatures of past pathogen exposure could be identified by cataloging public T cell receptors. The study used immunosequencing to profile the T cell repertoires of approximately 630 subjects and linked those repertoires to cytomegalovirus serostatus. Along with the 666-subject first cohort, a separate validation cohort of around 110 different subjects was used. The study combined high-throughput TCR immunosequencing, statistical association of individual TCRs with disease status, and machine learning to predict cytomegalovirus infection status. In a later analysis, previously published TCR beta repertoires from several hundred donors were re-analyzed and high-resolution HLA genotyping was added so that TCR occurrence patterns could be studied. The later analysis used no new phenotypic data to find candidate immune exposures, relying instead on TCR beta sequences and their occurrence across donors. In an earlier analysis of a few hundred of the donors, high-throughput TCR beta sequencing was used to judge whether each TCR beta V gene segment behaved as functional or pseudogenic. Donor age, sex, ethnicity and CMV serostatus were collected together with the repertoire data. In a later genetic analysis, genome-wide SNP genotypes for about three fifths of the 666 donors were used, and that subset was treated as a discovery cohort. All discovery cohort repertoires had been generated using a single sequencing platform. HLA typing covered class I and class II loci at four-digit resolution. The number of typed donors differed by locus: roughly 629-640 for A, B, C, DRB1 and DQB1; 522 for DQA1; approximately 610 for DPA1; and roughly 490 for DPB1. Four to six DR-DQ haplotypes were handled as single units for association and clustering, since linkage in the cohort was strong. Among a few hundred genotyped donors of the cohort, an average of approximately 240,000 unique TCR beta nucleotide sequences were sequenced per donor, roughly 20% of them non-productive.

The paper's findings and limits, for the study overall: A further reported finding was that TCR beta sequences accurately predicted the HLA-A and HLA-B alleles for most subjects in the first cohort. In vitro tests confirmed that a few of the cytomegalovirus-associated TCR beta chains recognize cytomegalovirus antigens. In an earlier analysis of a few hundred of the donors, most TCR beta V segments were observed in productive rearrangements about 87% or about 30% of the time, broadly matching IMGT annotations. Strong co-occurrence of HLA alleles, especially DR and DQ, made assigning TCR associations to individual alleles difficult. It was suggested by the authors that the approach could potentially be generalized to other disease states and immunological phenotypes. In a later analysis, some 18,000 TCR beta sequences were associated with specific HLA alleles at a false discovery rate of 0.05. The study gave a list of some 150 TCR beta chains associated with cytomegalovirus. The classifier was reported to diagnose cytomegalovirus status with high specificity and sensitivity in both the original and validation cohorts. CMV serostatus was the only immune exposure information available for the cohort. Presence/absence analyses assumed roughly uniform sequencing depth across donors, an assumption that may not hold. Most TCR sequences were seen in very few donors, while some public TCRs were found in many individuals. In a later analysis, most CMV-associated TCR beta chains were found to appear HLA-restricted, with HLA associations seemingly driven largely by CMV exposure. Linkage disequilibrium might explain the correlated functional status among segregating V segments, but an unknown experimental factor could not be ruled out. Because counts were too low, 15 to 20 rarely observed V segments, including chromosome 9 orphons, were left out of the earlier analysis of a few hundred of the donors. According to a later analysis, parvovirus B19, influenza, CMV and Epstein-Barr virus appeared linked to several top co-occurrence clusters. In a later analysis, the rate of TCR association differed among HLA loci, with DRB1 alleles having the most associated TCRs and HLA-C alleles having the fewest. A later genetic analysis reported fewer N-insertions in productive TCRs among donors in an Asian-associated ancestry cluster than the approximately 700-donor mean. An association between a missense DCLRE1C variant and V-gene and J-gene trimming of TCR beta chains was found in a later genetic analysis and replicated in an independent cohort. Only TCR beta chains were sequenced in this cohort, and the absence of alpha or paired-chain data limited detectable features. HLA typing was unavailable for some donors at each locus, so association tests used only the typed subset. Compared with equally common non-associated chains, HLA-associated TCR beta chains in a later analysis were more clonally expanded and had lower generation probabilities. Some IMGT-functional V segments, including TRBV6-2 and TRBV6-3, could not be told apart with the 87-base-pair reads, so those segments were excluded. A cluster of highly shared sequence variants was judged likely to be a technical artifact of the sequencing pipeline.

The germline V gene (reference sequence) gives CDR1 as SGHNT and CDR2 as YYREEE. V lost 4 bases and J lost 0 bases; the stretch between them is 9 bases long. The CDR3 measures 14 amino acids from cysteine to phenylalanine. CDR3 DNA is the only sequence kept; it has 42 bases, read in frame from the first base. The cohort consisted of 600 to 700 healthy bone marrow donors. Cohort members were all nominally healthy when sampled, although unrecorded immune exposures were likely present. The donor tested CMV seronegative, placing the donor among the 350 to 400 seronegative members of the cohort. A peripheral blood sample was provided by each donor, and peripheral blood mononuclear cells were used for TCR beta sequencing. The Qiagen DNeasy Blood Extraction Kit was used to extract genomic DNA from the blood cell samples. Notes on this clone: This clone's antigen is unknown. Per-base qualities were not stored, and no clone one base away is much larger.

The library was obtained by the immunoSEQ multiplex PCR assay. For the multiplex PCR, a mixture combining 60 forward primers for TCR Vbeta segments and 13 reverse primers for TCR Jbeta segments was used. The CDR3 region of rearranged TCR beta genes was amplified from genomic DNA with a multiplex PCR assay. On the Illumina HiSeq System, the amplified TCR beta libraries were sequenced as 87-base-pair reads. The source study handled its data this way. A later analysis counted about 76 million unique TCR beta chains across the 640 or so repertoires, and roughly 10 million of these chains were shared by at least two donors. A nearest-neighbor algorithm error-corrected the raw reads and collapsed the reads into unique sequences, merging closely related sequences to remove PCR and sequencing errors. To assign V, D and J gene segments, CDR3 sequences were aligned to IMGT reference sequences. For a sequence to be retained, a match of at least six nucleotides to both a V gene segment and a J gene segment was required. A rearrangement counted as productive if the CDR3 had no stop codons and remained in frame with V and J, and every other rearrangement counted as non-productive. CDR3 was defined according to IMGT convention as the region running from the second conserved V-encoded cysteine to the conserved J-encoded phenylalanine. In an earlier analysis of around 570 of the donors, sequences lacking an unambiguous match to a single V gene segment were excluded. In an earlier analysis of 450 to 750 of the donors, a V segment was called functional when productive rearrangements were above 56.7%, and segregating when the standard deviation between donors exceeded 5%. A statistical classification framework was developed to diagnose cytomegalovirus status using the catalog of TCR beta chain sequences. V and J gene assignment, in a later analysis, came from comparing TCR nucleotide sequences with IMGT/GENE-DB human TR gene sequences. In a later analysis, CDR3 sequences and most-parsimonious VDJ recombination scenarios were assigned using the TCRdist pipeline. A later analysis defined each TCR beta chain by its CDR3 amino acid sequence plus V-gene family, and excluded reads lacking a unique V-gene family. As a way to deal with suspected cross-contamination and a sequencing artifact, a later analysis dropped 450 to 600 nucleotide sequences that were highly shared and had low generation probability. In a later analysis, a clonal expansion index was calculated for each public chain from normalized within-repertoire ranks of inferred template counts. Generation probabilities in a later analysis came from a VDJ recombination model fitted to out-of-frame rearrangements, and those results were checked against IGoR. Hypergeometric tests were used in a later analysis to score TCR-TCR, TCR-HLA and TCR-CMV co-occurrence, with a repertoire-size bias correction applied to the TCR pairs. To estimate false discovery rates, a later analysis permuted the HLA or CMV assignments 20 times. A later analysis grouped co-occurring TCRs with DBSCAN, adding TCRdist sequence similarity when clustering within HLA-allele-positive subsets. For co-occurrence clustering, repertoires with fewer than 30,000 or more than 120,000 public chains were excluded, along with about five repertoires with anomalous nucleotide sharing. This immuneACCESS table, as held by TCRdb, lists in-frame sequences with V and J called but not all clones. Of the missing ones, under half trace to an unresolved V gene in checked studies; the others have no known cause. That table gives V, J and clone size, and the DNA gave D and trimming. This sample is represented by approximately 140,000 clones; 77% of them were singletons. In total, the top ten clones hold approximately 4.9% of the sample.

Specimen: PBMCs. The chain is assembled from TRBV5-4 and TRBJ2-3; no confident D gene assignment can be made. This receptor was identified in a woman between 45 and 60 years old in good health and CMV-seronegative. The nucleotide sequence is TGTGCCAGCAGCCCCGACTGGAGCACAGATACGCAGTATTTT. Translated, this gives CASSPDWSTDTQYF.